One and the same sample provided the 10 T cell receptor beta chains below, sequenced in a study of T cells in Graves' hyperthyroidism and ophthalmopathy. Amplified regions were TCR beta CDR3 sequences from RNA transcripts. The HTBI set primed first-round TCR CDR3 RT-PCR. TCRdb used MiXCR to reprocess the multiplex PCR reads, holding one entry per CDR3 protein. The table lists 500,000 to 600,000 distinct CDR3 sequences, about 45% of them singletons. The sequencing input was peripheral blood or thyroid tissue (not recorded which). These receptors came from a woman aged 18-29 years with Graves' hyperthyroidism.

The J gene is TRBJ1-5, the V gene TRBV2; 8 bases match TRBD1. Germline V CDR1 and CDR2: SNHLY, FYNNEI. This CDR3 region has 15 residues. With V trimmed by 8 bases and J by 2 bases, 8 bases remained unmatched. This CDR3 is CASGSGQGGNQPQHF. The CDR3 DNA is TGTGCCAGCGGTAGCGGACAGGGAGGCAATCAGCCCCAGCATTTT. Together with reference TRBV2 and TRBJ1-5, the CDR3 gives the full variable domain: EPEVTQTPSHQVTQMGQEVILRCVPISNHLYFYWYRQILGQKVEFLVSFYNNEISEKSEIFDDQFSVERPDGSNFTLKIRSTKLEDSAMYFCASGSGQGGNQPQHFGDGTRLSIL.

This clonotype occurred many times. The gene calls are TRBV3-1 and TRBJ1-5; 9 bases align to TRBD1. Trimming removed 2 bases from V and 4 bases from J; junction bases left unmatched: 3. CDR3 length: 15 residues. CDR1 and CDR2 from the germline V gene are LGHDT and YNNKEL (reference sequence). The CDR3 region is CASSQSTGGNQPQHF. Written as DNA, the CDR3 is TGTGCCAGCAGCCAATCGACAGGGGGGAATCAGCCCCAGCATTTT.

This clonotype was seen at least ten times. This chain connects TRBV6-6 to TRBJ1-1; D gene unclear. The germline V gene encodes CDR1 MNHNY and CDR2 SVGAGI (reference sequence). Between the trimmed V and J ends, which lost 5 bases and 6 bases, there was a span of 10 bases. CDR3 size: 12 residues. CDR3 bases: TGTGCCAGCAGTAGTCTGAGATCTGAAGCTTTCTTT. This encodes CASSSLRSEAFF.

The chain is built from TRBV6-5 and TRBJ2-5, with 8 bases aligning to TRBD1. Germline values: CDR1 MNHEY, CDR2 SVGAGI. The CDR3 length is 14 residues. Unmatched junction bases numbered 8, after V lost 10 bases and J lost 1 base. The CDR3 sequence: CATCFGTGQETQYF. The CDR3 nucleotides are TGTGCCACTTGCTTCGGGACAGGCCAAGAGACCCAGTACTTC.

This clonotype has just one count. As the CDR3 is not closed by the conserved phenylalanine or tryptophan, this likely results from a read error. The DNA is omitted, as the CDR3 cannot be located on it reliably, and the CDR3 follows TCRdb's listing. This sequence joins TRBV5-6 and TRBJ1-1; TRBD1 was called by the table and not checked on the DNA. Counting both end residues, the CDR3 totals 10 amino acids. Germline V gene data show CDR1 as SGHDT and CDR2 as YYEEEE. The CDR3: CASSQGWANY.

This clonotype showed up many times. The gene calls are TRBV18 and TRBJ2-7; D may be TRBD1 or TRBD2 (5 bases each). Germline CDR1 and CDR2: KGHSH and LQKENI. CDR3 length: 13 residues. V lost 3 bases, J lost 3 bases, and 9 bases lay in between. The CDR3 region is CASSPRGDYEQYF. The CDR3 coding sequence is TGTGCCAGCTCACCGAGAGGGGACTACGAGCAGTACTTC.

CDR3 loop: CASRAGEFYNSPLHF. The CDR3 DNA reads as TGCGCCAGCAGGGCAGGGGAATTCTATAATTCACCCCTCCACTTT. The chain carries TRBV5-1 and TRBJ1-6, with a tentative D call TRBD1 (6 bases). The germline V gene encodes CDR1 SGHRS and CDR2 YFSETQ. V lost 5 bases to trimming and J lost 3 bases, with 12 bases between them. This CDR3 spans 15 amino acids.

The chain carries TRBV20-1 and TRBJ2-5; D possibly matches TRBD1 or TRBD2 (6 bases each). V was pared by 0 bases and J by 5 bases, with 16 bases between. Germline values: CDR1 DFQATT, CDR2 SNEGSKA (reference sequence). The CDR3 totals 15 residues. The CDR3 here is CSAREGGGPQETQYF. The CDR3 bases are TGCAGTGCTAGAGAGGGGGGCGGGCCTCAGGAGACCCAGTACTTC.

In the case of this clonotype: A much larger clone differs by one base, so this may be a read error. This chain links TRBV12-3 or TRBV12-4 with TRBJ1-1, with 8 bases fitting TRBD1. Trimming at V came to 5 bases and at J to 9 bases, leaving 11 bases not matched to a gene. CDR3 length: 14 residues. CDR3 nucleotide sequence: TGTGCCAGCAGTCCTCGGACAGGGAAGTCTAAAGCTTTCTTT. This gives the protein CASSPRTGKSKAFF.

This clonotype was seen many times. The chain is built from TRBV20-1 and TRBJ1-5; D ambiguous. Deletions cut 3 bases from V and 1 base from J, with 10 bases between. The CDR3 sequence is 14 residues long. Germline assignment: CDR1 DFQATT and CDR2 SNEGSKA (reference sequence). The CDR3 coding sequence is TGCAGTGCTAGTGAGGCGCGGAGCAATCAGCCCCAGCATTTT. It is translated as CSASEARSNQPQHF.